Sequencing of this T cell receptor beta chain was carried out in a study of T cell responses to AZD1222 COVID-19 vaccine. Study findings and constraints: Mostly white British, mostly female donors; authors suggested clonal diversity may be underestimated. The reported proportion of spike-specific TCRs targeting unmutated variant regions was nearly half. Repertoire sampling was restricted to post-peak T cell response timepoints.

The length of the CDR3 is 15 residues. The V gene's germline CDR1 is MGHRA and CDR2 YSYEKL. The V gene lost 2 bases and the J gene lost 4 bases, with 12 bases spanning the gap. Regarding this clone: Its antigen is unidentified.

Here immunoSEQ multiplex PCR was the method, and the copy in TCRdb shows in-frame clones only, minus some. The top ten clones hold around 1% of a sample with about 120,000 clones, about nine tenths of them seen once. The V gene is TRBV4-1, the J gene TRBJ2-1; possible D gene TRBD1, 6 bases. The source of this sequence is an adult who received the AZD1222 COVID-19 vaccine. The source was peripheral blood, collected 28 days after the second AZD1222 dose. The CDR3 DNA reads TGCGCCAGCAGCCAACGACAGGAGACATACAATGAGCAGTTCTTC. Protein product: CASSQRQETYNEQFF.